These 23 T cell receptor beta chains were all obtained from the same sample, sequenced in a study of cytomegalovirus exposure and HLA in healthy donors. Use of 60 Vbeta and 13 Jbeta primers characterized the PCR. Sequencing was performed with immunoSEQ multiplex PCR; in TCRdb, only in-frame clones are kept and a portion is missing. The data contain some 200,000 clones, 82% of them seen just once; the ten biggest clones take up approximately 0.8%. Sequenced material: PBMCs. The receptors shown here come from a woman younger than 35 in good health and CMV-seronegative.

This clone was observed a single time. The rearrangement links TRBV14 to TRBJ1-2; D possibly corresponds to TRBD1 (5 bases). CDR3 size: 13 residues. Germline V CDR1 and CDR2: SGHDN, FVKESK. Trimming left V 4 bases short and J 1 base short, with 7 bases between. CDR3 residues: CASSRTHNYGYTF. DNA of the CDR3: TGTGCCAGCAGCCGGACACATAACTATGGCTACACCTTC.

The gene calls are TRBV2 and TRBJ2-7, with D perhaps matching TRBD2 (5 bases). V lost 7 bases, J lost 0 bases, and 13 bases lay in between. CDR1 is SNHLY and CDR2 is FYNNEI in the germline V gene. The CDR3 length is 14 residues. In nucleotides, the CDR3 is TGTGCCAGCAAACATCTAGCAGCCTCCTACGAGCAGTACTTC. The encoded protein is CASKHLAASYEQYF.

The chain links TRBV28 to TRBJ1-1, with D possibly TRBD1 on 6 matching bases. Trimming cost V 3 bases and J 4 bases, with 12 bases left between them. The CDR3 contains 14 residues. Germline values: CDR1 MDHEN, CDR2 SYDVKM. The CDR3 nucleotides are TGTGCCAGCAGTTTGGGGGGGCATAGCACTGAAGCTTTCTTT. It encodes CASSLGGHSTEAFF.

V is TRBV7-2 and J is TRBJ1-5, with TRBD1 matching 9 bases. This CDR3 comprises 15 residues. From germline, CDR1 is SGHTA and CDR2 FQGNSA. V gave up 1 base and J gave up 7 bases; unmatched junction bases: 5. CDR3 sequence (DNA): TGTGCCAGCAGCTTAGGGGACAGGGTAGGCCAGCCCCAGCATTTT. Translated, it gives CASSLGDRVGQPQHF.

Written as DNA, the CDR3 is TGTGCCAGCGCTTCGCCGGGACAGGGATTTTACGAGCAGTACTTC. This translates into CASASPGQGFYEQYF. The chain carries TRBV5-6 and TRBJ2-7, with 9 bases aligning to TRBD1. Losses at the gene ends were 7 bases for V and 4 bases for J; bases not matched to a gene: 12. This CDR3 is built from 15 residues. Germline loops: CDR1 SGHDT, CDR2 YYEEEE.

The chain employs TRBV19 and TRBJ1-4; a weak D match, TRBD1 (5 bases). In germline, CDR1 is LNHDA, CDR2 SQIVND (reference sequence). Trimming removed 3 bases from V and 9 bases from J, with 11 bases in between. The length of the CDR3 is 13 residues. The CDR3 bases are TGTGCCAGTAGTATGACAGTGGATCAAAAACTGTTTTTT. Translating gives CASSMTVDQKLFF.

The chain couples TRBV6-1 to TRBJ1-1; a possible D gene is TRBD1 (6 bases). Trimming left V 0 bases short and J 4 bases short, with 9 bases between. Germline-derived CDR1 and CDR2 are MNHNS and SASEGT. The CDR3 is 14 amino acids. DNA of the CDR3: TGTGCCAGCAGTGAAGCTACAGGGCCCACTGAAGCTTTCTTT. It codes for CASSEATGPTEAFF.

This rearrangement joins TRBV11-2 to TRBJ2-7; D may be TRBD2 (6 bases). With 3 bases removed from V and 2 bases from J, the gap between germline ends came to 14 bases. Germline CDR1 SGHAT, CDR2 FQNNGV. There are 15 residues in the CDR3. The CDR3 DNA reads TGTGCCAGCAGCTTGGGCGGGACGGTCCCCTACGAGCAGTACTTC. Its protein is CASSLGGTVPYEQYF.

This CDR3 is CASSHLGGVPYQETQYF. CDR3 nucleotide sequence: TGTGCCAGCAGCCACCTGGGGGGGGTACCGTACCAAGAGACCCAGTACTTC. This chain uses TRBV5-6 with TRBJ2-5, with 7 bases fitting TRBD2. The CDR3 has 17 residues. J was trimmed by 0 bases and V by 4 bases; bases with no gene match: 12. Germline loops: CDR1 SGHDT, CDR2 YYEEEE. The variable domain in full, completed from reference TRBV5-6 and TRBJ2-5, reads DAGVTQSPTHLIKTRGQQVTLRCSPKSGHDTVSWYQQALGQGPQFIFQYYEEEERQRGNFPDRFSGHQFPNYSSELNVNALLLGDSALYLCASSHLGGVPYQETQYFGPGTRLLVL.

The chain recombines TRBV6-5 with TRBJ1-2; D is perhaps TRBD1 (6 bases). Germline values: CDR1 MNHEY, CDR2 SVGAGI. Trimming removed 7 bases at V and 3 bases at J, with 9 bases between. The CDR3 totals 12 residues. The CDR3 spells CASTRGDYGYTF. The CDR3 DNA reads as TGTGCCAGCACCAGGGGCGACTATGGCTACACCTTC.

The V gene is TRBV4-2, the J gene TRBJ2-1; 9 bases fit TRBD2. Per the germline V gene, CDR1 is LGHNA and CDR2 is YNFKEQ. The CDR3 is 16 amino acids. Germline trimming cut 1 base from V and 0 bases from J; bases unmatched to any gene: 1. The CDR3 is CASSQGGGGSYNEQFF. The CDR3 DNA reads TGTGCCAGCAGCCAAGGCGGGGGGGGCTCCTACAATGAGCAGTTCTTC.

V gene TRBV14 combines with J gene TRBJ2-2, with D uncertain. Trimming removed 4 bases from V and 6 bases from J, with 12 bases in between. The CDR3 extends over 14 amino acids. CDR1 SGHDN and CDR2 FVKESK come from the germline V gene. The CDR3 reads CASSPNNFAGELFF. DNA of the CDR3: TGTGCCAGCAGCCCGAATAACTTCGCCGGGGAGCTGTTTTTT. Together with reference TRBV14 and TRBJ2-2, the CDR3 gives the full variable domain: EAGVTQFPSHSVIEKGQTVTLRCDPISGHDNLYWYRRVMGKEIKFLLHFVKESKQDESGMPNNRFLAERTGGTYSTLKVQPAELEDSGVYFCASSPNNFAGELFFGEGSRLTVL.

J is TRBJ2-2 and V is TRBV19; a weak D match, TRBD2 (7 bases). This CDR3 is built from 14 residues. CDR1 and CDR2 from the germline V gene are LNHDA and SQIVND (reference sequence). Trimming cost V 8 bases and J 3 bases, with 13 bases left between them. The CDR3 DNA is TGTGCCAGTCAGGGGCTAGCGGACACCGGGGAGCTGTTTTTT. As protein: CASQGLADTGELFF. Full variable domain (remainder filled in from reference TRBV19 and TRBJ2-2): DGGITQSPKYLFRKEGQNVTLSCEQNLNHDAMYWYRQDPGQGLRLIYYSQIVNDFQKGDIAEGYSVSREKKESFPLTVTSAQKNPTAFYLCASQGLADTGELFFGEGSRLTVL.

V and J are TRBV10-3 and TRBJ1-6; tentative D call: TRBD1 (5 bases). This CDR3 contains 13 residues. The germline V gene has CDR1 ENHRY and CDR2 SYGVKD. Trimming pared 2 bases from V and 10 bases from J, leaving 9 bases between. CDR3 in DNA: TGTGCCATCAGTGAGGCGGGGGTGTCACCCCTCCACTTT. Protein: CAISEAGVSPLHF.

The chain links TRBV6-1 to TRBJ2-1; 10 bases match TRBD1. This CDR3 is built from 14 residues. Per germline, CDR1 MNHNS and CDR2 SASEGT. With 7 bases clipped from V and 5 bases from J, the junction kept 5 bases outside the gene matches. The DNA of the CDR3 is TGTGCCAGCACCGGGACAGGGGTCGACAATGAGCAGTTCTTC. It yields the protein CASTGTGVDNEQFF.

CDR3 residues: CASGGTPPIGELFF. DNA for the CDR3: TGTGCCAGCGGAGGGACCCCCCCCATTGGGGAGCTGTTTTTT. The J gene is TRBJ2-2, the V gene TRBV28; D is possibly TRBD2 (6 bases). V shed 8 bases and J shed 8 bases, with 18 bases lying between them. Looked up from germline, CDR1 is MDHEN and CDR2 is SYDVKM. This CDR3 is 14 amino acids long.

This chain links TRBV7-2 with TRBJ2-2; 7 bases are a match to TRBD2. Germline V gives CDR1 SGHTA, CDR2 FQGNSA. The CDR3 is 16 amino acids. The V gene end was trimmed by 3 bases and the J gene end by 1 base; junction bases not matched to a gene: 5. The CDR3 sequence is CASSFLSGGNTGELFF. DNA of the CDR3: TGTGCCAGCAGCTTCCTTTCGGGGGGGAACACCGGGGAGCTGTTTTTT.

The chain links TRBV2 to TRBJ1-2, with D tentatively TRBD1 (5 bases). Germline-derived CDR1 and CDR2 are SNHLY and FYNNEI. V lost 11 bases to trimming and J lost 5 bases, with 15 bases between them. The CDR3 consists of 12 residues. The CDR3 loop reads CAGGVKRYGYTF. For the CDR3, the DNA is TGTGCCGGGGGGGTGAAGCGATATGGCTACACCTTC.

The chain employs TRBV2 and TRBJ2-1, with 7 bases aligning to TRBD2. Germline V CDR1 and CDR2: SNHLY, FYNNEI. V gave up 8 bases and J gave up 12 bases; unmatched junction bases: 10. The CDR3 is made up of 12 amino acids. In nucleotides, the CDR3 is TGTGCCAGCGGACTTGGACTAGAATGGCAGTTCTTC. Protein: CASGLGLEWQFF.

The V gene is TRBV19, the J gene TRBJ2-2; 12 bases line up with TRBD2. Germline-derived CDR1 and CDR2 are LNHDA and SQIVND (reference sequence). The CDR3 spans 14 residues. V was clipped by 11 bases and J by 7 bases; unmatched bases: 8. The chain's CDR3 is CAGASGRAGGELFF. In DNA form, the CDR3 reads TGTGCCGGGGCTAGCGGGAGGGCCGGCGGGGAGCTGTTTTTT.

CDR3 bases: TGTGCCAGCAGTTTACTTCAGGGCTCCTATAATTCACCCCTCCACTTT. This sequence encodes CASSLLQGSYNSPLHF. V gene TRBV27 combines with J gene TRBJ1-6; weak D call: TRBD1 (5 bases). Trimming stripped 2 bases from V and 0 bases from J, with 8 bases between. The CDR3 loop spans 16 amino acids. Germline lookup yields CDR1 MNHEY and CDR2 SMNVEV (reference sequence).

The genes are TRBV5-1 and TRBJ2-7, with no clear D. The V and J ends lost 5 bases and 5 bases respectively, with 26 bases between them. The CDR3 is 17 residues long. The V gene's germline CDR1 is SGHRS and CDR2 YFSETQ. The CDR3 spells CASREEPNESDLDEQYF. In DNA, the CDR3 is TGCGCCAGCAGAGAGGAACCGAATGAATCGGATTTGGACGAGCAGTACTTC.

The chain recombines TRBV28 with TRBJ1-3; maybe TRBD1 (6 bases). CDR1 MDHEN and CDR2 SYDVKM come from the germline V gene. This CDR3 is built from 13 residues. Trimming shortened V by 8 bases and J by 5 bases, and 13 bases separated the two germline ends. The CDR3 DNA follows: TGTGCCAGCGGCTCCGGACAGAGAAACACCATATATTTT. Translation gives CASGSGQRNTIYF. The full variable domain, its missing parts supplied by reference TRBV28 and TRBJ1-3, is DVKVTQSSRYLVKRTGEKVFLECVQDMDHENMFWYRQDPGLGLRLIYFSYDVKMKEKGDIPEGYSVSREKKERFSLILESASTNQTSMYLCASGSGQRNTIYFGEGSWLTVV.